This TCR beta chain was profiled in a study of blood T cells in healthy people across ages. The V gene lost 0 bases and the J gene lost 3 bases, with 13 bases spanning the gap. The V gene's germline CDR1 is KGHSH and CDR2 LQKENI. CDR3 size: 16 residues. A sample-barcoded 5' primer and a J-beta primer mix were used in a second PCR of roughly 7 to 11 cycles. Via MiXCR, TCRdb re-called the 5' RACE reads, giving one row per CDR3 protein. The table lists fewer than 1.5 million distinct CDR3 sequences, approximately 38% of them singletons. The sample comprised blood. The chain has TRBV18 and TRBJ2-3, with D possibly called TRBD1 or TRBD2 (5 bases each). The sequence came from a young woman in good health. The CDR3 is CASSPPGDRTTDTQYF. In DNA, the CDR3 is TGTGCCAGCTCACCACCTGGGGACCGGACGACAGATACGCAGTATTTT.